The rows below give T cell receptor beta chains drawn from one sample of a study of blood T cell repertoires in COVID-19. Data came from immunoSEQ multiplex PCR; TCRdb stores just in-frame clones and leaves some out. The data hold hundreds of thousands of clones, with just over 85% observed a single time. Sequencing was done on a sample of peripheral blood. The receptors here all came from a man aged 45-60 years with COVID-19, enrolled during active disease. Each CDR3 is given with its conserved first and last residue. D genes are given only for firm matches.

V gene	J gene	D gene	CDR3 protein
TRBV5-5	TRBJ2-5	TRBD2	CASSQAAASPGGTQYF
TRBV12-3/TRBV12-4	TRBJ1-2	-	CASSHRGGQDYTF
TRBV19	TRBJ1-2	-	CASTLSPGNLYGYTF
TRBV4-2	TRBJ1-4	-	CASSQVGTVGGGEKLFF
TRBV24-1	TRBJ2-2	TRBD1	CANRTGGTGELFF
TRBV18	TRBJ2-7	-	CASSPLEGTQAYEQYF
TRBV28	TRBJ1-1	-	CASRLPAPNTEAFF
TRBV19	TRBJ2-5	-	CASSTLAQETQYF
TRBV9	TRBJ2-1	TRBD2	CASAPGTSTSEQFF
TRBV27	TRBJ1-1	-	CASSPSRGTEAFF
TRBV2	TRBJ2-3	-	CASSALDSFLTDTQYF
TRBV6-5	TRBJ1-2	-	CASSYSKGENYGYTF
TRBV4-2	TRBJ1-2	-	CASSQGQAATTNYGYTF
TRBV3-1/TRBV3-2	TRBJ2-7	TRBD1	CASSGAGTAYYEQYF
TRBV18	TRBJ2-1	TRBD2	CASSPALAGPNEQFF
TRBV2	TRBJ1-6	-	CASSEWGRLNSPLHF
TRBV7-6	TRBJ2-1	TRBD2	CASSLPRLAGEYNEQFF